This TCR beta chain was sequenced in a study of T-cell memory formation after mild COVID-19. The CDR3 spans 12 residues. Germline V gene data show CDR1 as SGHKS and CDR2 as YYEKEE (reference sequence). The V and J ends lost 1 base and 11 bases respectively, with 10 bases between them. Constant-segment primers served in 5'RACE that generated TCR alpha and TCR beta cDNA libraries bearing sample barcodes and UMIs. MiXCR, run by TCRdb on the 5' RACE reads, gives a single entry per CDR3 protein. The sample gives hundreds of thousands of distinct CDR3 sequences, approximately 29% of which show up once; approximately 13% is in the top ten. This clonotype was observed a handful of times.

The genes are TRBV5-5 and TRBJ2-1; maybe TRBD2 (5 bases). Sequenced input: PBMCs or a T cell subset sorted from them (not recorded which). This receptor was identified in an adult woman who had mild COVID-19 (a few samples of this study predate the infection). Cell type and time point are not known. The CDR3 nucleotides are TGTGCCAGCAGCTTGAGTTCCGGGAAGCAGTTCTTC. This codes for CASSLSSGKQFF.